Sequencing of this TCR beta chain was carried out in a study of shared clonotypes between healthy human individuals. This table comes from immunoSEQ multiplex PCR, and its TCRdb copy is limited to in-frame clones, with some not included. The table has around 2.5 million clones, over 85% seen once. The length of the CDR3 is 14 residues. Germline V gene lookup returns CDR1 KGHSH and CDR2 LQKENI. With 2 bases removed from V and 1 base from J, the gap between germline ends came to 8 bases. Study-wide results and limits: Compared with clonotypes that all four donors shared, non-shared clonotypes had lower generation probabilities.

To note about this clone: Its antigen remains unknown.

This chain connects TRBV18 to TRBJ2-5; D gene ambiguous. The receptor was isolated from a man aged 18 to 30 in good health. Some clones in this sample may be carry-over from other donors' samples. The sequenced material came from naive CD4+ T cells from PBMCs. Specified subset: CD45RA+ positively selected. The CDR3 coding sequence is TGTGCCAGCTCACCATTTCCGGGCCAAGAGACCCAGTACTTC. This translates into CASSPFPGQETQYF.